This TCR beta chain was identified in a study of T cells in localized non-small cell lung cancer. Study-level results: Sequencing was restricted to one tumor region; therefore, heterogeneity remains possible.

CDR3 size: 15 residues. V lost 4 bases and J 2 bases, leaving 14 bases between the germline ends. Germline loops: CDR1 KGHSH, CDR2 LQKENI. Notes on this clone: Its antigen is not known.

Assay: immunoSEQ multiplex PCR; the TCRdb copy retains only in-frame clones and omits some. The sample holds around 26,000 clones, 70% to 90% seen once. The sequencing used peripheral blood mononuclear cells, collected before any cancer treatment. This chain uses TRBV18 with TRBJ1-1; a weak D match, TRBD1 (5 bases). This clonotype originated in a woman aged 40-69 years with stage III lung adenocarcinoma. As DNA, the CDR3 is TGTGCCAGCTCACTATACGAGGGGCCCAACACTGAAGCTTTCTTT. Amino acids: CASSLYEGPNTEAFF.